This T cell receptor beta chain was captured in a study of T cell responses to AZD1222 COVID-19 vaccine. Germline CDR1 reads SGDLS; CDR2 reads YYNGEE. The CDR3 contains 14 residues. V lost 3 bases and J 1 base, leaving 10 bases between the germline ends. Clones were read by immunoSEQ multiplex PCR, and TCRdb kept only the in-frame ones, dropping some. The table lists 170,000 or so clones, 90% of them singletons. This TCR was recovered from an adult in good health. This chain uses TRBV9 with TRBJ1-1; D remains unclear. Source: peripheral blood, taken on day 0 of AZD1222 vaccination. CDR3 in amino acids: CASSARPGNTEAFF. CDR3 in DNA: TGTGCCAGCAGCGCGCGCCCAGGGAACACTGAAGCTTTCTTT.